The entry below describes one T cell receptor (beta chain). Its antigen is unidentified. Naive CD8 populations comprised CD45RO-negative cells positively selected for CCR7, excluding terminally differentiated effector memory CD45RA+ cells. None of the donors, who were healthy HIV-negative adults, had recently had acute infections or vaccinations. The record originates from a study of shared clonotypes between healthy human individuals. CDR3 length: 13 residues. The V end was cut by 6 bases, the J end by 6 bases, with 14 bases between. Study conclusions and caveats: Clonotypes that were shared across a handful of donors made up around 5% of naive CD4 clonotypes. Clonotypes not shared had lower generation probabilities than those common to all four donors. Larger richness was generally estimated for naive than memory subsets.

Libraries were prepared by immunoSEQ multiplex PCR; TCRdb keeps only in-frame clonotypes and omits some of them. The data hold around 2,000,000 clones, with about 95% observed a single time. The V gene is TRBV23-1, the J gene TRBJ1-2; D is possibly TRBD1 (6 bases). TRBV23-1 is marked as an open reading frame, function uncertain. Material: naive CD8+ T cells sorted from blood. This sequence originates from a man aged 18 to 35 in good health. CDR3 coding DNA: TGCGCCAGCAGCCGCCCAGGGACAAATGGCTACACCTTC. Protein: CASSRPGTNGYTF.